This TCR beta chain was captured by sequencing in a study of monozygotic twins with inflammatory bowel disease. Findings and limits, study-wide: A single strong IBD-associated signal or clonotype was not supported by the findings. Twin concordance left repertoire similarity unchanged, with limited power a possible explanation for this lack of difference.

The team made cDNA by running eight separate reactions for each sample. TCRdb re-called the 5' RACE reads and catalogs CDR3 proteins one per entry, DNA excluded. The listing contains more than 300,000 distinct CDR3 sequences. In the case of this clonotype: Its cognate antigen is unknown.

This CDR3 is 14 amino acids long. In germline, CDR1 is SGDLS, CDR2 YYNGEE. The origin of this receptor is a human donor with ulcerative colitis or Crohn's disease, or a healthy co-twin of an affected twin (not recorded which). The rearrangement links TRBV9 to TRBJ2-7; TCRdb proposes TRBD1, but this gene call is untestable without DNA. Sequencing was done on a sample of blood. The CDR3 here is CASSVEGHSYEQYF.